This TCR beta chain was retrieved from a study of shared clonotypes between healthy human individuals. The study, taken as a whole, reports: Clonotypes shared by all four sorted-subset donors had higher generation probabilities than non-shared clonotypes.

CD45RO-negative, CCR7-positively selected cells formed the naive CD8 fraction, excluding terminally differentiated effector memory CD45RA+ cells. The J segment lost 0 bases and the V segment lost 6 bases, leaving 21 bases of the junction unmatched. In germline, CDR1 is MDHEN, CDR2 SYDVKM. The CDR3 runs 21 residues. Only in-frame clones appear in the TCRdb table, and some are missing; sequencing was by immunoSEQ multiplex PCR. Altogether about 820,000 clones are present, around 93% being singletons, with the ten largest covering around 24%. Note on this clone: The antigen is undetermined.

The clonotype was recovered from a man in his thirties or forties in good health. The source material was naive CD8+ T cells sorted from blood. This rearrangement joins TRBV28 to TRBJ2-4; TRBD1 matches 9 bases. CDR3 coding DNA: TGTGCCAGCAGCTATCTCCTCGGATCGTGGACAGGGGACCTAGCCAAAAACATTCAGTACTTC. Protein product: CASSYLLGSWTGDLAKNIQYF. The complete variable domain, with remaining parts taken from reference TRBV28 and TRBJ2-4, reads DVKVTQSSRYLVKRTGEKVFLECVQDMDHENMFWYRQDPGLGLRLIYFSYDVKMKEKGDIPEGYSVSREKKERFSLILESASTNQTSMYLCASSYLLGSWTGDLAKNIQYFGAGTRLSVL.